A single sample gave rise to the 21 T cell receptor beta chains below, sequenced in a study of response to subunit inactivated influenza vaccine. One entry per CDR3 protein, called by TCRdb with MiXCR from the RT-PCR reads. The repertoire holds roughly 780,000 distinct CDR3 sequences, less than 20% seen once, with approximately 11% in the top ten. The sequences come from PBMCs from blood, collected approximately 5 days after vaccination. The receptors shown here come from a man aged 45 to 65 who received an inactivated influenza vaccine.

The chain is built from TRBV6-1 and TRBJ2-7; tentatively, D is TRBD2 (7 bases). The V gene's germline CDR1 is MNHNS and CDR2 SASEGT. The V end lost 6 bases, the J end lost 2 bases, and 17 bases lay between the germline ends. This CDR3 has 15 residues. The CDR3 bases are TGTGCCAGCAGGGGGGGGGCGGGACTGACCTACGAGCAGTACTTC. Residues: CASRGGAGLTYEQYF.

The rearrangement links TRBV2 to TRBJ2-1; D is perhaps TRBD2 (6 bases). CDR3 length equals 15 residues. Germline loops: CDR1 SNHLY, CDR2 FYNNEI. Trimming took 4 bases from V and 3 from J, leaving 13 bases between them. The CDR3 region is CASSVGGAYYNEQFF. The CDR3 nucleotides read TGTGCCAGCAGTGTAGGCGGGGCATACTACAATGAGCAGTTCTTC.

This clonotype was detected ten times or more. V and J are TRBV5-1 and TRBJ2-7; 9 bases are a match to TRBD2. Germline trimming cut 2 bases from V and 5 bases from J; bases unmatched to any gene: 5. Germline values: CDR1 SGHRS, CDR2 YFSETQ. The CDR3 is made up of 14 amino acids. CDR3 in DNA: TGCGCCAGCAGCTTAGGTAGCGGGGGCCACGAGCAGTACTTC. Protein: CASSLGSGGHEQYF.

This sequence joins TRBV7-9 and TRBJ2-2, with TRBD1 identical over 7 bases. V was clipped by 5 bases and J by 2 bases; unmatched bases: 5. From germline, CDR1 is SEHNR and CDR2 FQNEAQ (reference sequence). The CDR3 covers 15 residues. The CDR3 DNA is TGTGCCAGCAGCCAGGGACAGTTTAACACCGGGGAGCTGTTTTTT. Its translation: CASSQGQFNTGELFF.

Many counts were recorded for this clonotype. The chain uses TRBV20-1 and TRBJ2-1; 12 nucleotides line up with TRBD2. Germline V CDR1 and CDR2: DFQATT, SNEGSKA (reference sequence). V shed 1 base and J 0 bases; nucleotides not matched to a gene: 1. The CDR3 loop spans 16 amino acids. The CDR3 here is CSARGTSGVSYNEQFF. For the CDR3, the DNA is TGCAGTGCTAGAGGGACTAGCGGGGTCTCCTACAATGAGCAGTTCTTC.

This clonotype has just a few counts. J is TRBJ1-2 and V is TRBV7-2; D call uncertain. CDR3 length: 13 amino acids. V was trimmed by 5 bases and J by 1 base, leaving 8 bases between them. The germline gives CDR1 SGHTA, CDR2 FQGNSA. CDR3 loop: CASSPRNNYGYTF. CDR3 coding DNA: TGTGCCAGCAGCCCTCGGAATAACTATGGCTACACCTTC.

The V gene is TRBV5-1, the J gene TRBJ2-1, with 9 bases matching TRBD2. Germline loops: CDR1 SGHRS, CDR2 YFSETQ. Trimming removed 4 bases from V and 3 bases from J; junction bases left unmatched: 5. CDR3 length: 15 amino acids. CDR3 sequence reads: CASSADSGGYNEQFF. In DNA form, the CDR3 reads TGCGCCAGCAGCGCGGATAGCGGGGGCTACAATGAGCAGTTCTTC.

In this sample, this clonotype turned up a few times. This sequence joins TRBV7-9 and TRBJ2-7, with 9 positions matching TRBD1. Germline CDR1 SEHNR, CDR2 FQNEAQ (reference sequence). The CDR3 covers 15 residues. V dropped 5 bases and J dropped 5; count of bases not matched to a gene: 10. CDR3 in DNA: TGTGCCAGCAGCCCCCCGGACAGGGGTAGACACGAGCAGTACTTC. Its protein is CASSPPDRGRHEQYF. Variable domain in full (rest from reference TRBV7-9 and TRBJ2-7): DTGVSQNPRHKITKRGQNVTFRCDPISEHNRLYWYRQTLGQGPEFLTYFQNEAQLEKSRLLSDRFSAERPKGSFSTLEIQRTEQGDSAMYLCASSPPDRGRHEQYFGPGTRLTVT.

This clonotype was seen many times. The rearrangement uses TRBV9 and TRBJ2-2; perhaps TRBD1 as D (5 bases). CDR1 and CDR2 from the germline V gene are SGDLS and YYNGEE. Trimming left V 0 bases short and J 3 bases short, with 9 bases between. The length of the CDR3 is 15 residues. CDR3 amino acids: CASSVEGYDTGELFF. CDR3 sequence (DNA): TGTGCCAGCAGCGTAGAGGGGTATGACACCGGGGAGCTGTTTTTT.

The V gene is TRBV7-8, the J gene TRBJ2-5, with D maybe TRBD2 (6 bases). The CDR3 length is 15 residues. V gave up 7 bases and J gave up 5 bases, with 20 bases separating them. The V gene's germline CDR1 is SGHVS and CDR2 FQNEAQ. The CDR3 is CASTGGVLVQETQYF. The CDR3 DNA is TGTGCCAGCACCGGAGGGGTTTTGGTCCAGGAGACCCAGTACTTC.

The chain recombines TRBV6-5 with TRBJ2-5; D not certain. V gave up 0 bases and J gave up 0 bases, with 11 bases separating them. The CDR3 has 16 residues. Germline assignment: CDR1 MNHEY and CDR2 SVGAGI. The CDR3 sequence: CASSYSGSVYQETQYF. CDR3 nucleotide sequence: TGTGCCAGCAGTTACTCGGGATCGGTTTACCAAGAGACCCAGTACTTC.

The chain's CDR3 is CASSSGQSTYEQYF. CDR3 bases: TGCGCCAGCAGCTCGGGACAGTCAACCTACGAGCAGTACTTC. This chain joins TRBV5-1 and TRBJ2-7; 7 bases agree with TRBD1. The CDR3 loop spans 14 amino acids. V lost 3 bases, J lost 2 bases, and 5 bases stayed unmatched. Germline V CDR1 and CDR2: SGHRS, YFSETQ.

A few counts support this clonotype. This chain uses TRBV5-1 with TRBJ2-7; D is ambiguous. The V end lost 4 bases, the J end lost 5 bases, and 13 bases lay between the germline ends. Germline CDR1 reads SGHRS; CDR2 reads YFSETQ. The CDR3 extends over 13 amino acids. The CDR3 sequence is CASSPSPEDEQYF. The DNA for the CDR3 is TGCGCCAGCAGCCCTTCCCCGGAAGACGAGCAGTACTTC.

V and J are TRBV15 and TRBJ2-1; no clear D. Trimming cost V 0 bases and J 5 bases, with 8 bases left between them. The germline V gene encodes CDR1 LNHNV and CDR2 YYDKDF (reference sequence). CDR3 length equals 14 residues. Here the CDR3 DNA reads TGTGCCACCAGCAGAGATAGGACGGACAATGAGCAGTTCTTC. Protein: CATSRDRTDNEQFF. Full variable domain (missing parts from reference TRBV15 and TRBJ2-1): DAMVIQNPRYQVTQFGKPVTLSCSQTLNHNVMYWYQQKSSQAPKLLFHYYDKDFNNEADTPDNFQSRRPNTSFCFLDIRSPGLGDTAMYLCATSRDRTDNEQFFGPGTRLTVL.

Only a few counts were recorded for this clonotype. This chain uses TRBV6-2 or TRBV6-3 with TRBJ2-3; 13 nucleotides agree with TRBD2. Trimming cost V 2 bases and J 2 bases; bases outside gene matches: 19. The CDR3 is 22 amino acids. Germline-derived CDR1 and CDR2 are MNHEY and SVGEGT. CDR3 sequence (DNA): TGTGCCAGCAGTTACAGCGTAGGACTAGCGGGGGTACTACACCAAACCACAGATACGCAGTATTTT. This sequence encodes CASSYSVGLAGVLHQTTDTQYF.

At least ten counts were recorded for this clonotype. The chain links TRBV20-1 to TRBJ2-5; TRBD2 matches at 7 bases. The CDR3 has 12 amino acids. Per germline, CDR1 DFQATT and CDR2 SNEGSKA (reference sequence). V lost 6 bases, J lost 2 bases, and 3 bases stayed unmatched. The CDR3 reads CSARLAQETQYF. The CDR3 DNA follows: TGCAGTGCCAGACTAGCTCAAGAGACCCAGTACTTC.

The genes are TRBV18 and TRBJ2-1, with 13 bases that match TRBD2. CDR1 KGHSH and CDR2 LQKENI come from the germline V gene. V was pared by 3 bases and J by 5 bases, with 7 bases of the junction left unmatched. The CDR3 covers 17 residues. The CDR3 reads CASSPLLAGGLHNEQFF. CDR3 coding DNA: TGTGCCAGCTCACCGTTACTAGCGGGAGGGCTACACAATGAGCAGTTCTTC.

CDR3 coding DNA: TGTGCCAGCTTGGGCGAAAAACTGTTTTTT. This translates into CASLGEKLFF. This chain connects TRBV7-9 to TRBJ1-4, with D hard to call. Trimming pared 8 bases from V and 8 bases from J, leaving 6 bases between. This CDR3 region has 10 residues. Germline-derived CDR1 and CDR2 are SEHNR and FQNEAQ (reference sequence).

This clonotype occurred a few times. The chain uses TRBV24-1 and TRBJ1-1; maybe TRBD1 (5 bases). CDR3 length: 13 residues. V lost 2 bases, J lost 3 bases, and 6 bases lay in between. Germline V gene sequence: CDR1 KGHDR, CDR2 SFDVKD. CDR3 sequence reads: CATSDSGDTEAFF. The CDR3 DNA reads TGTGCCACCAGTGATTCGGGGGACACTGAAGCTTTCTTT.

The CDR3 loop reads CSASFSGGEDTQYF. The CDR3 nucleotides are TGCAGTGCTAGTTTTAGCGGGGGGGAAGATACGCAGTATTTT. V usage is TRBV20-1 and J usage is TRBJ2-3, with 11 bases matching TRBD2. The germline V gene encodes CDR1 DFQATT and CDR2 SNEGSKA (reference sequence). V dropped 3 bases and J dropped 5; count of bases not matched to a gene: 4. The CDR3 consists of 14 residues.

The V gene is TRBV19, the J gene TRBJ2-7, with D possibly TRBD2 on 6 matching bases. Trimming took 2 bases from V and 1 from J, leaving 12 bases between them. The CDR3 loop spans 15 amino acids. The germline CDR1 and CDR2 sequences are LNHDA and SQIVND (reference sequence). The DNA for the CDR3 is TGTGCCAGTAGTATACTGGGGGGAGGTTCCTACGAGCAGTACTTC. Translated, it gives CASSILGGGSYEQYF. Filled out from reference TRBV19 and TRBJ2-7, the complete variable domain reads DGGITQSPKYLFRKEGQNVTLSCEQNLNHDAMYWYRQDPGQGLRLIYYSQIVNDFQKGDIAEGYSVSREKKESFPLTVTSAQKNPTAFYLCASSILGGGSYEQYFGPGTRLTVT.